This T cell receptor beta chain derives from a study of blood T cell repertoires in COVID-19. Sequencing used immunoSEQ multiplex PCR; TCRdb keeps in-frame clones, though not all of them. The sample has roughly 68,000 clones, roughly nine tenths seen once; the top ten hold 4.5% to 5%. The V and J ends lost 8 bases and 5 bases respectively, with 15 bases between them. The CDR3 consists of 13 residues. Germline values: CDR1 SNHLY, CDR2 FYNNEI. The J gene is TRBJ1-1, the V gene TRBV2, with TRBD1 as a possible D gene (5 bases). This receptor was taken from a woman aged 50 to 60 with active COVID-19. The sequenced material came from peripheral blood. The CDR3 loop reads CASGPGLGTEAFF. Written as DNA, the CDR3 is TGTGCCAGCGGACCAGGGCTGGGGACTGAAGCTTTCTTT.